This T cell receptor beta chain was identified in a study of post-analysis software for immune sequencing data. Study context: In terms of disease course, relapsing-remitting, secondary progressive and progressive-relapsing multiple sclerosis were included. The study's findings and limits: The study found significantly lower normalized Chao1 diversity in multiple sclerosis patients than in controls. The F measure placed samples prepared in the same batch into strongly shared clusters. The study found TRBV5-6, TRBV5-1 and TRBV20-1 among roughly 5 TRBV segments more frequent in patients than controls.

Germline CDR1 is SGHTA and CDR2 is FQGNSA. This CDR3 has 16 amino acids. The junction had 3 bases not matched to a gene; V was cut back by 2 bases and J by 2 bases. Unique molecular identifiers were carried by the TCR beta cDNA libraries. Between roughly 1 and 10 million T cells gave rise to some 470,000 cDNA molecules. Each CDR3 protein gets one entry after TCRdb re-called the PCR reads with MiXCR. The profile shows hundreds of thousands of distinct CDR3 sequences, approximately 59% of them singletons. Of note for this clonotype: Antigen specificity is unknown.

Sequenced input: blood. This chain joins TRBV7-2 and TRBJ2-5, with TRBD2 matching over 12 bases. The sequence was obtained from a girl aged 2-10 years with multiple sclerosis. CDR3 nucleotide sequence: TGTGCCAGCAGCTTATATCTAGCGGGGGGGCAAGAGACCCAGTACTTC. Translated, it gives CASSLYLAGGQETQYF.